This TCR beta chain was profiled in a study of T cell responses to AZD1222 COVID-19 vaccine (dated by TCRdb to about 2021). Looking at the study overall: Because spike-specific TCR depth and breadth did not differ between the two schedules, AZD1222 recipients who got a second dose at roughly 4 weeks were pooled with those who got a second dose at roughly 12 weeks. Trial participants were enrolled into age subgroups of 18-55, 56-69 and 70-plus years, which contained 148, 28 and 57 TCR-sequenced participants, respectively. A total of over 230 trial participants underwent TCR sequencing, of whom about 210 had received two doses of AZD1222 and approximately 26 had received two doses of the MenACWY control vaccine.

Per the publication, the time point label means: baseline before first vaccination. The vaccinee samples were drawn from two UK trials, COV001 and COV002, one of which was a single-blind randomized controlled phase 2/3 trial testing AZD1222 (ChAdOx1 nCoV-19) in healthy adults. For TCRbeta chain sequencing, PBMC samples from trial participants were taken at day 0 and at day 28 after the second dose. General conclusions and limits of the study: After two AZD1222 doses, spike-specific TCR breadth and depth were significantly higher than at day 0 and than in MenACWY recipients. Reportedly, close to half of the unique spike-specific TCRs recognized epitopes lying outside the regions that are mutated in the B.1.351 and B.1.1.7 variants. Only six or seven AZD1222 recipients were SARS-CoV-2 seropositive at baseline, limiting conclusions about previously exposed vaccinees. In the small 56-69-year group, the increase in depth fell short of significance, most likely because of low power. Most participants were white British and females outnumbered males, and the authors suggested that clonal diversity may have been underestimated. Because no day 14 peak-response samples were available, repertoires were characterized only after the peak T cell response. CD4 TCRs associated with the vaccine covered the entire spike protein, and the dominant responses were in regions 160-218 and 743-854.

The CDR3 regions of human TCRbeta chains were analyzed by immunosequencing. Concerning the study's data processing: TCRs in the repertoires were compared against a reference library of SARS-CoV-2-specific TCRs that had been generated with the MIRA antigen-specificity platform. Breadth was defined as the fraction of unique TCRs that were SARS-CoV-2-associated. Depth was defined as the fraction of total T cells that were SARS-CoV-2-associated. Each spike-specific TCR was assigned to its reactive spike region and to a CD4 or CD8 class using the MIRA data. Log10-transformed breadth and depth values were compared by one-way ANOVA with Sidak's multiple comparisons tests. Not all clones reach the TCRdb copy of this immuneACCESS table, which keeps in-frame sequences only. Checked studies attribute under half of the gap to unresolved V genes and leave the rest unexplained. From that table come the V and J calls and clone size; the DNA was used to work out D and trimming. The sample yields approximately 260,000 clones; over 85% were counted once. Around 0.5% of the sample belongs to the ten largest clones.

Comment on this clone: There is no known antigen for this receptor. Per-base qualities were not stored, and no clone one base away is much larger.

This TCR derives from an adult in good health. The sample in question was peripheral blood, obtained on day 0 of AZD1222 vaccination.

The CDR3 amino acid sequence is: CASSRGNTQGSDGYTF. The DNA is as follows: TGTGCCAGCAGCCGTGGCAACACACAGGGATCGGATGGCTACACCTTC. The chain is encoded by TRBV7-9 joined to TRBJ1-2; 6 matching bases give a weak D call of TRBD1. V loses 5 bases, J loses 6 bases, and the germline ends lie 22 bases apart. The CDR3, from cysteine to phenylalanine, totals 16 residues. Here the CDR3 DNA is all that survives: 48 bases in frame from base 1. CDR1 and CDR2 are drawn from the germline V gene (reference sequence): SEHNR, FQNEAQ.